Included here is one T cell receptor beta chain sequence, with context. The antigen is not known. The sample is drawn from a study of T cells in tuberculosis. Whole-study results and caveats: Smaller distances to GMM-specific TCRs suggested their expansion in active tuberculosis. Cases with active tuberculosis were adults, while controls were adolescents.

The ends lost 4 bases at V and 6 bases at J; junction bases unmatched: 0. Germline CDR1 and CDR2: SGHRS and YFSETQ. CDR3 length: 11 amino acids. At study entry, adolescents had tuberculin skin tests and IGRA screening. On average about 100,000 T cells per donor were immunosequenced. The repertoire was sequenced with immunoSEQ multiplex PCR; TCRdb's copy has only in-frame clones and lacks some. The sample consists of roughly 41,000 clones, about 94% of them appearing once. The chain has TRBV5-1 and TRBJ2-7, with TRBD2 identical over 8 bases. This clonotype was sampled from a donor aged 10 to 29 with latent tuberculosis or without tuberculosis infection. Some clones in this sample may be carry-over from other donors' samples. The sequenced sample was PBMCs. The CDR3 region is CASSAGGEQYF. CDR3 nucleotide sequence: TGCGCCAGCAGCGCGGGGGGCGAGCAGTACTTC.